Listed below are T cell receptor beta chains from one sample, sequenced in a study of T cell changes during pregnancy in multiple sclerosis. Clones were read by immunoSEQ multiplex PCR, and TCRdb kept only the in-frame ones, dropping some. The table includes about 110,000 clones, approximately 90% detected once. The specimen was peripheral blood, collected after pregnancy. The receptors shown here come from a female donor with multiple sclerosis, enrolled in a pregnancy study. CDR3s include the opening cysteine and the closing phenylalanine or tryptophan. The D gene is left open where the match is weak. Size is omitted from some rows. Given values are once, few, many or a class for expanded clones.

clone size,D gene,V gene,J gene,CDR3 protein,CDR3 DNA
once,.,TRBV5-6,TRBJ1-5,CASSRPGRPQHF,TGTGCCAGCAGCCGCCCCGGTCGGCCCCAGCATTTT
.,.,TRBV7-9,TRBJ1-1,CASSLPPDSNTEAFF,TGTGCCAGCAGCTTACCCCCGGACAGCAACACTGAAGCTTTCTTT
.,.,TRBV4-1,TRBJ1-2,CASSQVYPAGDYGYTF,TGCGCCAGCAGCCAAGTTTACCCGGCAGGGGACTATGGCTACACCTTC
.,.,TRBV7-8,TRBJ1-2,CASSPGQSGYTF,TGTGCCAGCAGCCCCGGACAGTCTGGCTACACCTTC
.,.,TRBV6-5,TRBJ1-1,CASSYGPDKLNTEAFF,TGTGCCAGCAGTTACGGTCCGGACAAGCTGAACACTGAAGCTTTCTTT
few,TRBD1,TRBV5-1,TRBJ1-2,CASSRGQNYGYTF,TGCGCCAGCAGCAGGGGACAGAATTATGGCTACACCTTC
.,TRBD1,TRBV13,TRBJ1-6,CASSSTPRGWVYF,TGTGCCAGCAGCTCTACACCCAGGGGGTGGGTGTACTTT
.,.,TRBV9,TRBJ2-1,CASNGGSSYNEQFF,TGTGCCAGCAACGGAGGCAGCTCCTACAATGAGCAGTTCTTC
.,.,TRBV5-1,TRBJ1-1,CASSLDSEDTEAFF,TGCGCCAGCAGCTTGGATTCGGAGGACACTGAAGCTTTCTTT
.,TRBD1,TRBV9,TRBJ2-7,CASSPRQGSTYEQYF,TGTGCCAGCAGCCCACGACAGGGGAGTACCTACGAGCAGTACTTC
.,TRBD1,TRBV6-1,TRBJ1-4,CASSDRQGGNEKLFF,TGTGCCAGCAGTGATCGACAGGGTGGGAATGAAAAACTGTTTTTT
.,TRBD1,TRBV5-1,TRBJ2-7,CASSAGQGHEQYF,TGCGCCAGCAGCGCTGGACAGGGGCACGAGCAGTACTTC
.,.,TRBV27,TRBJ1-2,CASRSHRDTDYGYTF,TGTGCCAGCAGAAGTCACCGGGACACAGACTATGGCTACACCTTC
.,TRBD1,TRBV5-1,TRBJ2-3,CASSWGDRGSTDTQYF,TGCGCCAGCAGCTGGGGGGACAGGGGTAGTACAGATACGCAGTATTTT
.,TRBD1,TRBV2,TRBJ2-1,CASSDYRGVSYNEQFF,TGTGCCAGCAGTGATTACAGGGGGGTCTCCTACAATGAGCAGTTCTTC
few,TRBD1,TRBV6-6,TRBJ1-1,CASSDGDTGGPEAFF,TGTGCCAGCAGTGACGGAGACACAGGGGGACCTGAAGCTTTCTTT
.,TRBD1,TRBV6-4,TRBJ2-2,CASNAGTDTGELFF,TGTGCCAGCAATGCCGGGACAGACACCGGGGAGCTGTTTTTT
.,TRBD2,TRBV7-8,TRBJ2-7,CASSLGLAVSYEQYF,TGTGCCAGCAGCTTGGGACTAGCGGTTTCCTACGAGCAGTACTTC
.,.,TRBV5-1,TRBJ2-1,CASGLPGVLDEQFF,TGCGCCAGCGGACTTCCGGGAGTTCTCGATGAGCAGTTCTTC
once,TRBD1,TRBV5-4,TRBJ1-2,CASSGPGTGNLEYGYTF,TGTGCCAGCAGCGGACCCGGGACAGGGAATCTAGAGTATGGCTACACCTTC
.,.,TRBV11-2,TRBJ1-2,CASSLGRSVYGYTF,TGTGCCAGCAGCTTAGGCAGATCCGTCTATGGCTACACCTTC
.,.,TRBV5-1,TRBJ2-3,CASSRPGSDTQYF,TGCGCCAGCAGCCGACCAGGGTCGGATACGCAGTATTTT
.,.,TRBV10-3,TRBJ2-1,CAINSPRDNNEQFF,TGTGCCATCAACTCTCCCAGGGACAACAATGAGCAGTTCTTC
.,TRBD1,TRBV6-6,TRBJ1-5,CASSYSTGGDQPQHF,TGTGCCAGCAGTTACTCTACAGGGGGCGATCAGCCCCAGCATTTT
.,.,TRBV19,TRBJ1-2,CASSYAGGRGYTF,TGTGCCAGTTCGTACGCGGGGGGTCGAGGCTACACCTTC
.,.,TRBV7-7,TRBJ1-3,CASSPQAGNTIYF,TGTGCTAGCAGCCCACAGGCTGGAAACACCATATATTTT
.,TRBD1,TRBV6-6,TRBJ1-4,CASSYSRDSHNEKLFF,TGTGCCAGCAGTTACTCCCGGGACAGCCACAATGAAAAACTGTTTTTT
.,TRBD1,TRBV19,TRBJ1-4,CASTNAPGQGSQKKLFF,TGTGCCAGTACCAACGCTCCCGGACAGGGTTCCCAAAAAAAACTGTTTTTT
.,TRBD1,TRBV18,TRBJ2-2,CASSPLDRDVSHTGELFF,TGTGCCAGCTCACCACTAGACAGGGACGTGAGTCACACCGGGGAGCTGTTTTTT
.,TRBD1,TRBV19,TRBJ2-4,CASSGQGKGAKNIQYF,TGTGCCAGTTCGGGACAGGGGAAAGGAGCCAAAAACATTCAGTACTTC
.,TRBD1,TRBV19,TRBJ1-2,CASSPRQGLDFSGYTF,TGTGCCAGTAGCCCCCGACAGGGACTGGATTTTTCTGGCTACACCTTC